Below are 17 T cell receptor beta chains sequenced from a single sample in a study of blood T cells in healthy people across ages. Primed by a sample-barcoded 5' primer and a J-beta primer mix, a second PCR proceeded for 7 to 11 cycles. TCRdb reprocessed the 5' RACE reads via MiXCR and lists one record per CDR3 protein. The repertoire holds approximately 960,000 distinct CDR3 sequences, just under 30% seen once, with about 10% in the top ten. The sample was also linked to a second study, of T cells of mothers and their children.

Sequenced: blood. The source of these receptors is a woman aged 40 to 49 in good health.

This clonotype was observed a handful of times. This may come from a read error, since a much larger clone is one base off. The chain employs TRBV20-1 and TRBJ2-3; tentatively, D is TRBD1 (5 bases). The germline V and J ends were trimmed by 3 bases and 4 bases, with 14 bases remaining between them. The CDR3 has 14 amino acids. Germline V CDR1 and CDR2: DFQATT, SNEGSKA (reference sequence). CDR3 coding DNA: TGCAGTGCTAGGAGGCAGGGTGGCCCAGATACGCAGTATTTT. It is translated as CSARRQGGPDTQYF.

The chain links TRBV3-1 to TRBJ1-1, with D possibly TRBD1 on 6 matching bases. V shed 8 bases and J shed 5 bases, with 18 bases lying between them. Germline CDR1 is LGHDT and CDR2 is YNNKEL (reference sequence). The CDR3 has 14 amino acids. The CDR3 DNA reads TGTGCCAGCTCCCCAGAGGGGGGTTGGACTGAAGCTTTCTTT. This sequence encodes CASSPEGGWTEAFF.

This chain links TRBV20-1 with TRBJ2-5, with TRBD1 matching over 10 bases. Trimming took 6 bases from V and 0 from J; bases not matched to a gene: 10. This CDR3 has 16 amino acids. The germline V gene encodes CDR1 DFQATT and CDR2 SNEGSKA (reference sequence). The CDR3 protein is CSASGQGPGYQETQYF. The CDR3 DNA reads TGCAGTGCCTCGGGACAGGGGCCCGGGTACCAAGAGACCCAGTACTTC.

The chain uses TRBV3-1 and TRBJ1-1, with 9 bases fitting TRBD1. The junction had 5 bases not matched to a gene; V was cut back by 5 bases and J by 7 bases. The germline CDR1 and CDR2 sequences are LGHDT and YNNKEL (reference sequence). CDR3 length equals 13 residues. The CDR3 DNA is TGTGCCAGCAGCTTGGGACAGGGAATTGAAGCTTTCTTT. It yields the protein CASSLGQGIEAFF.

In the case of this clonotype: The conserved phenylalanine or tryptophan normally closing the CDR3 is absent here, so this likely arose from a read error. The chain uses TRBV11-2 and TRBJ2-3; D uncertain. This CDR3 has 15 amino acids. Germline assignment: CDR1 SGHAT and CDR2 FQNNGV. The V end was cut by 0 bases, the J end by 5 bases, with 12 bases between. The CDR3 DNA follows: TGTGCCAGCAGCTTAGAATACCGTCGGCGAGATACGCAGTATTTA. It translates to CASSLEYRRRDTQYL.

Of note for this clonotype: A read error may explain this, as a much larger clone is one base away. V gene TRBV5-1 combines with J gene TRBJ2-4; the match to TRBD2 covers 9 bases. Germline CDR1 and CDR2: SGHRS and YFSETQ. The CDR3 length is 15 residues. V lost 1 base, J lost 13 bases, and 12 bases stayed unmatched. The CDR3 DNA follows: TGCGCCAGCAGCTTGAGGCCTAGCGGGGACAATGAGCAGTACTTC. Translation: CASSLRPSGDNEQYF. The full variable domain, its missing parts supplied by reference TRBV5-1 and TRBJ2-4, is KAGVTQTPRYLIKTRGQQVTLSCSPISGHRSVSWYQQTPGQGLQFLFEYFSETQRNKGNFPGRFSGRQFSNSRSEMNVSTLELGDSALYLCASSLRPSGDNEQYFGAGTRLSVL.

The J gene is TRBJ2-7, the V gene TRBV3-1; 9 bases match TRBD1. With V trimmed by 0 bases and J by 0 bases, 9 bases remained unmatched. The CDR3 is 18 residues long. Germline loops: CDR1 LGHDT, CDR2 YNNKEL (reference sequence). CDR3 region: CASSQETPWTGDSYEQYF. CDR3 sequence (DNA): TGTGCCAGCAGCCAAGAAACTCCTTGGACAGGGGACTCCTACGAGCAGTACTTC.

This clonotype has just a few counts. The rearrangement uses TRBV28 and TRBJ1-1; TRBD1 matches 7 bases. CDR3 length: 16 amino acids. Per the germline V gene, CDR1 is MDHEN and CDR2 is SYDVKM. Germline trimming cut 1 base from V and 1 base from J; bases unmatched to any gene: 6. The CDR3 reads CASSLFRGARNTEAFF. In DNA form, the CDR3 reads TGTGCCAGCAGTTTATTCAGGGGGGCGAGGAACACTGAAGCTTTCTTT. Full variable domain (remainder filled in from reference TRBV28 and TRBJ1-1): DVKVTQSSRYLVKRTGEKVFLECVQDMDHENMFWYRQDPGLGLRLIYFSYDVKMKEKGDIPEGYSVSREKKERFSLILESASTNQTSMYLCASSLFRGARNTEAFFGQGTRLTVV.

The chain carries TRBV7-2 and TRBJ1-2, with 7 bases that match TRBD1. From germline, CDR1 is SGHTA and CDR2 FQGNSA. This CDR3 comprises 14 residues. V shed 4 bases and J 4 bases; nucleotides not matched to a gene: 6. Written as DNA, the CDR3 is TGTGCCAGCAGCTCAGGGGGGGACAGCTATGGCTACACCTTC. Its translation: CASSSGGDSYGYTF.

This clonotype occurred many times. This chain connects TRBV27 to TRBJ1-5; D remains ambiguous. The CDR3 runs 13 residues. Trimming took 6 bases from V and 4 from J, leaving 10 bases between them. CDR1 and CDR2 from the germline V gene are MNHEY and SMNVEV (reference sequence). The CDR3, as DNA: TGTGCCAGCAGCTCGACATGGAATCAGCCCCAGCATTTT. This codes for CASSSTWNQPQHF.

This clonotype was observed a handful of times. V gene TRBV15 combines with J gene TRBJ1-4; D remains unclear. Germline CDR1 LNHNV, CDR2 YYDKDF (reference sequence). V lost 0 bases and J lost 8, with 13 bases in between. The CDR3 is 15 residues long. CDR3 in DNA: TGTGCCACCAGCAGAGATTACGCCCGGGCGGAAAAACTGTTTTTT. Encoded protein: CATSRDYARAEKLFF.

In its sample, this clonotype was seen a few times. V and J are TRBV6-5 and TRBJ2-5; D remains unclear. The end of the DNA aligns better with TRBJ2-7, so the J call may be wrong. There are 15 residues in the CDR3. Per germline, CDR1 MNHEY and CDR2 SVGAGI. The CDR3 DNA is TGTGCCAGCAGTTACTCGGAACGGCTCCTAGGCGAGCAGTACTTC. Its translation: CASSYSERLLGEQYF.

Regarding this clonotype: This may be a read error, as it is one base from a much larger clone. This sequence joins TRBV7-2 and TRBJ1-4, with D possibly TRBD1 on 6 matching bases. This CDR3 is built from 15 residues. The germline gives CDR1 SGHTA, CDR2 FQGNSA. CDR3: CASSLGQAGWEKRFF. The CDR3 nucleotides read TGTGCCAGCAGCTTAGGACAGGCGGGATGGGAAAAACGGTTTTTT.

The CDR3 sequence is CASSSGDSWIQPQHF. The CDR3 DNA sequence: TGTGCCAGCAGCTCAGGGGACAGTTGGATTCAGCCCCAGCATTTT. The chain links TRBV5-5 to TRBJ1-5, with 7 nucleotides matching TRBD1. Germline CDR1 and CDR2: SGHKS and YYEKEE (reference sequence). The CDR3 is made up of 15 amino acids. J gave up 6 bases and V 3 bases, and 9 bases lay outside the gene matches.

DNA of the CDR3: TGTGCCAGCAGTGAACAGGGTGGACAGAACTATGGCTACACCTTC. It encodes CASSEQGGQNYGYTF. The V call is TRBV2, the J call TRBJ1-2; tentatively, D is TRBD1 (6 bases). Germline V gene sequence: CDR1 SNHLY, CDR2 FYNNEI. This CDR3 is built from 15 residues. The germline V and J ends were trimmed by 2 bases and 2 bases, with 12 bases remaining between them.

This clonotype was found a few times. The chain links TRBV12-3 or TRBV12-4 to TRBJ2-1; D not certain. CDR3 size: 16 residues. Trimming removed 4 bases from V and 0 bases from J, with 13 bases in between. The CDR3 loop is CASSSSESRSYNEQFF. DNA for the CDR3: TGTGCCAGCAGTTCCTCGGAGAGCCGCTCCTACAATGAGCAGTTCTTC.

A few counts support this clonotype. The genes are TRBV9 and TRBJ2-3; no reliable D call. The CDR3 covers 14 residues. Germline CDR1 SGDLS, CDR2 YYNGEE. V lost 2 bases, J lost 2 bases, and 9 bases lay in between. The chain's CDR3 is CASSVGHYTDTQYF. The CDR3 DNA is TGTGCCAGCAGCGTGGGCCACTACACAGATACGCAGTATTTT.